This T cell receptor (beta chain) was identified in a study of cytomegalovirus exposure and HLA in healthy donors. Germline assignment: CDR1 LNHDA and CDR2 SQIVND (reference sequence). Germline trimming cut 6 bases from V and 8 bases from J; bases unmatched to any gene: 4. The CDR3 spans 12 residues. The PCR had 60 Vbeta and 13 Jbeta primers. TCRdb's table, derived via immunoSEQ multiplex PCR, lists solely in-frame clones and lacks some. The profile shows 150,000 to 200,000 clones, about 65% of them singletons. Sequencing input: PBMCs. This chain links TRBV19 with TRBJ1-2; TRBD1 matches 9 bases. This TCR came from a man between 35 and 55 years old in good health and CMV-seropositive. The CDR3 sequence: CASRTGGHGYTF. CDR3 DNA: TGTGCCAGTAGAACAGGGGGCCACGGCTACACCTTC. Full variable domain (rest looked up from reference TRBV19 and TRBJ1-2): DGGITQSPKYLFRKEGQNVTLSCEQNLNHDAMYWYRQDPGQGLRLIYYSQIVNDFQKGDIAEGYSVSREKKESFPLTVTSAQKNPTAFYLCASRTGGHGYTFGSGTRLTVV.